This TCR beta chain was sequenced in a study of Ad26.COV2.S vaccination and SARS-CoV-2 variants. Overall study: Ad26.COV2.S arm of COV1001 included the donor. By the intramuscular route, Ad26.COV2.S was given once, or twice 56 days apart. The study, taken as a whole, reports: Vaccine recipients surpassed placebo recipients in spike-specific TCR breadth.

As to this clone: Its target is not known.

V gave up 4 bases and J gave up 3 bases; unmatched junction bases: 7. The germline V gene has CDR1 GTSNPN and CDR2 SVGIG (reference sequence). This CDR3 region has 14 residues. TCRdb keeps only in-frame clones here, not all; method: immunoSEQ multiplex PCR. The sample has approximately 280,000 clones, about 87% seen once. Sample treatment: around 19 received Ad26.COV2.S at low or high dose, single or two shots; several received placebo; per-sample allocation not given. Specimen acquisition occurred on day 63 following the initial vaccine or placebo injection. The source was peripheral blood, collected in a trial of Ad26.COV2.S vaccine versus placebo. The chain is built from TRBV30 and TRBJ1-1; 8 bases agree with TRBD1. The receptor's source is a person aged 18 to 65 who received the Ad26.COV2.S COVID-19 vaccine or a placebo. CDR3 in DNA: TGTGCCTGGACAGGGGGCTGGGCGCACACTGAAGCTTTCTTT. Protein product: CAWTGGWAHTEAFF.